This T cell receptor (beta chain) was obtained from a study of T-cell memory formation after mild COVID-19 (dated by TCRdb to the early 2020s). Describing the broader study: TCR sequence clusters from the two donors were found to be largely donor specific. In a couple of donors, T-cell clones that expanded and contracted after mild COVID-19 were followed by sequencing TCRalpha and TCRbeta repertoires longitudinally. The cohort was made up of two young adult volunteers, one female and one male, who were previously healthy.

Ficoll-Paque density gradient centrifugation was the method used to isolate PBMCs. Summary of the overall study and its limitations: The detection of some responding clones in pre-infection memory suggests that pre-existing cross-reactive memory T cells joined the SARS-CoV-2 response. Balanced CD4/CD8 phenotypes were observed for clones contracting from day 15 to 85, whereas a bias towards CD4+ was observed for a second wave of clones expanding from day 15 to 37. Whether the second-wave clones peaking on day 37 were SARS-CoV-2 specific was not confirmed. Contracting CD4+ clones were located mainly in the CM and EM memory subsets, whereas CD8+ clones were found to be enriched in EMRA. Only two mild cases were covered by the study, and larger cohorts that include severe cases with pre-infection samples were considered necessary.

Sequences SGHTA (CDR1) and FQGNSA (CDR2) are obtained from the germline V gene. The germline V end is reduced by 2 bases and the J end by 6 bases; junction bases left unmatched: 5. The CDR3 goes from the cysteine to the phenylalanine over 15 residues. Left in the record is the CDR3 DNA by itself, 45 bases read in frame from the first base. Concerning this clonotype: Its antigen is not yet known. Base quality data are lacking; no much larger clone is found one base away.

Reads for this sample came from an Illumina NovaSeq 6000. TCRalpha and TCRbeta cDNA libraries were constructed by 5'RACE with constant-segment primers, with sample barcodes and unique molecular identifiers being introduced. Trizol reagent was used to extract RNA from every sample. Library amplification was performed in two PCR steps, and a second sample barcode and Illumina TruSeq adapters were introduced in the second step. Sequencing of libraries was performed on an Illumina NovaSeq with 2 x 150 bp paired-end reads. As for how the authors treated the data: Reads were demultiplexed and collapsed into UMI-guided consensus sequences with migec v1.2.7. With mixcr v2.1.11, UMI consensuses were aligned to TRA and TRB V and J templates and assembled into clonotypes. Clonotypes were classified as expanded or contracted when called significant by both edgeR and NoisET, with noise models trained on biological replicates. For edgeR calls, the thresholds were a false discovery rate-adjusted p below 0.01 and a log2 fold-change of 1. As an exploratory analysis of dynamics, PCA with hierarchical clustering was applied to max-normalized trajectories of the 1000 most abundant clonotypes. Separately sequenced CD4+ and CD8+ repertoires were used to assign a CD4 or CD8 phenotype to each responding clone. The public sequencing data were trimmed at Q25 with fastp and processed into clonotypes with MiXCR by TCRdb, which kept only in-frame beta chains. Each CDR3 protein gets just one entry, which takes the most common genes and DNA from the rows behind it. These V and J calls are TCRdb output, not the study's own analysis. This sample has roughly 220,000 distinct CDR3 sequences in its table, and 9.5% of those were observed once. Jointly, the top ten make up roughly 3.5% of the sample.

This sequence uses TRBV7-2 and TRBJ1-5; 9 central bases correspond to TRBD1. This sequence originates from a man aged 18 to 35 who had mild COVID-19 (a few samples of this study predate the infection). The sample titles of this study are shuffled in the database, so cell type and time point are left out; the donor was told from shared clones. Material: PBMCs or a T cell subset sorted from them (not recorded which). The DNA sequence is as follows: TGTGCCAGCAGCTTAATATTACAGGGGGCTCAGCCCCAGCATTTT. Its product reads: CASSLILQGAQPQHF.